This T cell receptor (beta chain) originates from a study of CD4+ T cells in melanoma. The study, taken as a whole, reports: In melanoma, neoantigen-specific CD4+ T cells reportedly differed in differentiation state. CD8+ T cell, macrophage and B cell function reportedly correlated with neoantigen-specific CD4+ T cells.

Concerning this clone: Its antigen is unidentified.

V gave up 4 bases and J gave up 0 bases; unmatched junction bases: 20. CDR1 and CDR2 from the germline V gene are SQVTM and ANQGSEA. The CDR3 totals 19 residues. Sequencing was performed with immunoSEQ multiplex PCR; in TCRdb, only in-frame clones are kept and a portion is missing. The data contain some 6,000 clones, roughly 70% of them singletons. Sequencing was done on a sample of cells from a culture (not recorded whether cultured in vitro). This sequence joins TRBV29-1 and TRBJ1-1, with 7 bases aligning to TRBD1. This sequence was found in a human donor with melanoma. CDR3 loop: CSVVSPLLRQGPLNTEAFF. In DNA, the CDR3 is TGCAGCGTTGTGTCGCCGCTCTTAAGACAGGGACCATTGAACACTGAAGCTTTCTTT.